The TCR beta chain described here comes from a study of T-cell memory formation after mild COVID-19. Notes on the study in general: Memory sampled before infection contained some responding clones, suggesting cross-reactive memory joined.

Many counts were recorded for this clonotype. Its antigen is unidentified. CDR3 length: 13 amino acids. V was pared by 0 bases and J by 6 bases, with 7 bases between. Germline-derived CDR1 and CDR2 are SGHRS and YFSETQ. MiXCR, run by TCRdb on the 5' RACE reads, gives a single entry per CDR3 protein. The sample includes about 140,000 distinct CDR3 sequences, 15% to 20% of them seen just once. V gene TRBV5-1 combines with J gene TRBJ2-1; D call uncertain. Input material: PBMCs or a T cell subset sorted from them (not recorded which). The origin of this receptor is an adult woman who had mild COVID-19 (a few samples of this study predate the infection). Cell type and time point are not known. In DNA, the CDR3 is TGCGCCAGCAGCTTGGATTGGGTCAATGAGCAGTTCTTC. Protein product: CASSLDWVNEQFF.